This T cell receptor (beta chain) derives from a study of vaccination and CD4 T cells after COVID-19 (dated by TCRdb to between 2021 and 2024). Describing the broader study: SARS-CoV-2 positivity had been established in the convalescent patients by nasal swab PCR, and mild disease was recorded in several of these patients and severe disease in one. The convalescent cohort included six males and four females, with two Hispanic individuals, seven Caucasians, two Asians and one multiracial person. Post-vaccine blood samples were taken a median of about 70 days after the second vaccine dose, with a range of about 13 to 241 days. Participants got two doses of the Pfizer-BioNTech BNT162b2 vaccine (n=8) or two doses of the Moderna mRNA-1273 vaccine (n=2). The spike-specific CD4+ TCR repertoire was compared before and after mRNA vaccination in approximately 9 COVID-19 convalescent patients and several infection-naive healthy vaccine recipients. Post-COVID blood samples were collected from convalescent patients a median of roughly 100 days after diagnosis, with a range of roughly 35 to 170 days. Broad study findings and their caveats: Among the post-vaccine SARS-CoV-2-reactive clones in convalescent patients, a median roughly 85% showed up only after vaccination, which suggests vaccine-specific priming. Of the vaccine-specific clones found in convalescent patients, nearly all (304 of 307) were mono-reactive for SARS-CoV-2 spike instead of being cross-reactive with common cold coronaviruses. The study included relatively few convalescent patients and did not analyze early timepoints after natural infection. The median number of SARS-CoV-2-reactive clonotypes rose from around 20 after infection to roughly 38 after vaccination, but the change was not significant.

Remarks on this clonotype: The clone's antigen remains unknown. No per-base quality is available; no much larger clone lies one base away.

The library was generated by PCR. The run used an Illumina iSeq 100. The study's processing was this. Non-productive sequences were removed, and CDR3s not starting with C, not ending with F or W, or shorter than 7 amino acids were discarded. Levenshtein distances (stringdist) and unrooted phylogenetic trees (ape) in R version 3.6.1 were used to assess CDR3 homology. Clones were called with MiXCR by TCRdb after fastp trimmed the public reads at Q25, and only in-frame beta chains were retained. Each entry merges the rows of one CDR3 protein and shows their most common DNA and genes. What appears here as the V and J calls and clone size reflects TCRdb's work, not the paper's. Across this sample there are some 25,000 distinct CDR3 sequences, with roughly 51% seen only once. The ten most abundant clones make up approximately 0.99% of the sample. The germline V gene supplies CDR1 SNHLY and CDR2 FYNNEI. CDR3 length: 13 amino acids, cysteine to phenylalanine. Here the CDR3 DNA is all that survives: 39 bases in frame from base 1. A distance of 9 bases separates the germline ends of V and J, which lose 2 bases and 6 bases respectively.

The convalescent patients' positive SARS-CoV-2 PCR tests fell between March and December 2020, which was before the Alpha, Beta and Delta variants emerged in the United States. PBMCs were separated from whole blood using Ficoll-Paque Plus gradient centrifugation and then either used fresh or cryopreserved at -140C. The chain couples TRBV2 to TRBJ2-3; tentative D gene TRBD1, with 5 bases matching. The TCR was taken from a human donor who had recovered from COVID-19. Sequences were derived from CD4+ T cells from blood, sampled before SARS-CoV-2 vaccination. The CDR3 region has the sequence CASSENKGDTQYF. The DNA is as follows: TGTGCCAGCAGTGAAAATAAGGGGGATACGCAGTATTTT.